This T cell receptor (beta chain) was obtained from a study of cytomegalovirus exposure and HLA in healthy donors. General observations from the study: It has been reported that TCR beta sequences accurately predicted the HLA-A and HLA-B alleles of most subjects. Most observed TCR sequences were rare, whereas some public TCRs were detected in many donors. The productive fraction for most TCR beta V segments was about 87% or about 30% in an earlier analysis. Later analysis suggested most CMV-associated TCR beta chains were HLA-restricted.

A multiplex PCR was run with 60 Vbeta primers and 13 Jbeta primers. Produced via immunoSEQ multiplex PCR; TCRdb's table is partial and in-frame only. In the table there are 90,000 to 120,000 clones, 76% of which are singletons. Trimming removed 3 bases from V and 3 bases from J; junction bases left unmatched: 11. Germline V gene lookup returns CDR1 SQVTM and CDR2 ANQGSEA. The CDR3 is 15 residues long. As to this clone: Antigen unknown.

Material: PBMCs. The TCR comes from a man in his late teens or twenties in good health and CMV-seronegative. This sequence joins TRBV29-1 and TRBJ2-7; 7 bases are shared with TRBD1. In DNA, the CDR3 is TGCAGCGTTGAGTTTGAGGGGACAGAAAACTACGAGCAGTACTTC. It encodes CSVEFEGTENYEQYF.